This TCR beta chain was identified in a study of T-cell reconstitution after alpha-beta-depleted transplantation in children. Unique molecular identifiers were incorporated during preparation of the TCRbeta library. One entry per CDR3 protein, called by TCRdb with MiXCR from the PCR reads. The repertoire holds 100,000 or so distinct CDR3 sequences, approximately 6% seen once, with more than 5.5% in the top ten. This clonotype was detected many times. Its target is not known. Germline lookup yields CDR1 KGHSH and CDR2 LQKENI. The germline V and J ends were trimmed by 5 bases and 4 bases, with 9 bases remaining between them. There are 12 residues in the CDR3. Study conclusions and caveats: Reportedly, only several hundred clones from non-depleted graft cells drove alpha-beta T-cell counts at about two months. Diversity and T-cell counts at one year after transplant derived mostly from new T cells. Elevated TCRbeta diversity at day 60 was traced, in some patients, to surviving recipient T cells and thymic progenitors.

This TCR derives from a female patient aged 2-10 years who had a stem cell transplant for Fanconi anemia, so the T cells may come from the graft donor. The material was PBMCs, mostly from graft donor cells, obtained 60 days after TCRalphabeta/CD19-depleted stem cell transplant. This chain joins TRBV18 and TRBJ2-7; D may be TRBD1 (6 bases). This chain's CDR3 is CASSTQGYEQYF. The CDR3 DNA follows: TGTGCCAGCTCAACCCAGGGGTACGAGCAGTACTTC.